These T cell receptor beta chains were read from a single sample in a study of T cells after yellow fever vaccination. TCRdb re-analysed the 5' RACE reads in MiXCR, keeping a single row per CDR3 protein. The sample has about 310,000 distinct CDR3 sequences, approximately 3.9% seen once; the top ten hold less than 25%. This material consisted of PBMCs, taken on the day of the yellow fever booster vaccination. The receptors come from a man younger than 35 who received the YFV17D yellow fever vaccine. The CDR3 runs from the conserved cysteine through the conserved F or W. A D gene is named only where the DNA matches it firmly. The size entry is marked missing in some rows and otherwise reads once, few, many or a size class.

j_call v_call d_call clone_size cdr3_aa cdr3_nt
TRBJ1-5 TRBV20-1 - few CSARTESNQPQHF TGCAGTGCCCGAACGGAGAGCAATCAGCCCCAGCATTTT
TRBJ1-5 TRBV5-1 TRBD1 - CASSLGTGRNQPQHF TGCGCCAGCAGCTTGGGGACAGGGAGGAATCAGCCCCAGCATTTT
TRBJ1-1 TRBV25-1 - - CASSEGTWARIEAFF TGTGCCAGCAGTGAAGGGACGTGGGCTCGAATTGAAGCTTTCTTT
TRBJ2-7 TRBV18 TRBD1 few CASSAGTGDEQYF TGTGCCAGCTCAGCCGGGACAGGGGACGAGCAGTACTTC
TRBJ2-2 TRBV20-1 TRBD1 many CSARDLRTGSTGELFF TGCAGTGCTAGAGATCTCCGGACAGGGAGCACCGGGGAGCTGTTTTTT
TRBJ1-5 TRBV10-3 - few CAISESSAVNQPQHF TGTGCCATCAGTGAGTCCTCGGCCGTCAATCAGCCCCAGCATTTT
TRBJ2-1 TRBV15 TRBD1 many CATSSGTGGAGANYNEQFF TGTGCCACCAGCTCCGGGACAGGGGGCGCCGGAGCAAACTACAATGAGCAGTTCTTC
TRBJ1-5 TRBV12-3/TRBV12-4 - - CASTRGDQPQHF TGTGCCAGCACCCGGGGCGATCAGCCCCAGCATTTT
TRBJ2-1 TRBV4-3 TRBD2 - CASSQITSGGPDEQFF TGCGCCAGCAGCCAGATCACTAGCGGGGGGCCAGATGAGCAGTTCTTC
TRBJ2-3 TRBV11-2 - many CASSLRSSRAADTQYF TGTGCCAGCAGCTTACGAAGCTCCAGGGCGGCAGATACGCAGTATTTT
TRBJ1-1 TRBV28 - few CASSAQGPGAFF TGTGCCAGCAGTGCACAGGGACCTGGAGCTTTCTTT
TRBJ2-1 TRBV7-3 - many CASSWAGGNEQFF TGTGCCAGCAGCTGGGCAGGAGGGAATGAGCAGTTCTTC
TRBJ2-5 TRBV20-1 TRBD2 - CSAPTSGGEGETQYF TGCAGTGCCCCGACTAGCGGGGGGGAGGGTGAGACCCAGTACTTC
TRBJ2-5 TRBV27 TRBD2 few CASSLRLAGGWETQYF TGTGCCAGCAGTTTACGCCTAGCGGGGGGATGGGAGACCCAGTACTTC
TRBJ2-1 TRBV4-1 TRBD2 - CASSQNPPAGPYNEQFF TGCGCCAGCAGCCAAAACCCCCCAGCGGGGCCTTACAATGAGCAGTTCTTC
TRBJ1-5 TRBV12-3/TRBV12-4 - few CAGHGQPQHF TGTGCCGGACATGGTCAGCCCCAGCATTTT
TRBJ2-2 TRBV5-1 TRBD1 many CASSKSGQGIETGELFF TGCGCCAGCAGCAAATCGGGACAGGGAATAGAAACCGGGGAGCTGTTTTTT
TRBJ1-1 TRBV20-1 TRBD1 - CSARALTGFKGAFF TGCAGTGCTAGAGCCCTGACAGGGTTTAAGGGAGCTTTCTTT
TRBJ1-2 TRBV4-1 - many CASSQETGLYGYTF TGCGCCAGCAGCCAAGAGACAGGCTTATATGGCTACACCTTC
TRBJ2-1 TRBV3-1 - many CASSLRGGPTYNEQFF TGTGCCAGCAGCCTCAGGGGGGGCCCTACCTACAATGAGCAGTTCTTC
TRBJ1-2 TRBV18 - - CASSLSAGSNYGYTF TGTGCCAGCTCACTCTCCGCGGGGTCTAACTATGGCTACACCTTC
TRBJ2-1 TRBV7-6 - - CASSLNSPLTHNEQFF TGTGCCAGCAGCTTAAACAGCCCATTGACTCACAATGAGCAGTTCTTC
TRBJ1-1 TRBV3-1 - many CASSLLTGNTEAFF TGTGCCAGCAGCCTGTTGACAGGGAACACTGAAGCTTTCTTT